This TCR beta chain came from a study of T cell changes during pregnancy in multiple sclerosis. Libraries were prepared by immunoSEQ multiplex PCR; TCRdb keeps only in-frame clonotypes and omits some of them. The sample includes approximately 100,000 clones, roughly 90% seen only once; the top ten take less than 4.5%. Trimming removed 4 bases at V and 4 bases at J, with 11 bases between. This CDR3 contains 14 residues. Germline lookup yields CDR1 LNHNV and CDR2 YYDKDF (reference sequence). The TCR sequence derives from a female donor with multiple sclerosis, enrolled in a pregnancy study. The V gene is TRBV15, the J gene TRBJ1-5; a possible D gene is TRBD1 (5 bases). The specimen comprised peripheral blood, sampled after pregnancy. The CDR3 loop reads CATSNAGGNQPQHF. CDR3 nucleotide sequence: TGTGCCACCAGCAATGCGGGGGGGAATCAGCCCCAGCATTTT.